The T cell receptor beta chain described here comes from a study of T cell responses to AZD1222 COVID-19 vaccine. Study findings and constraints: Vaccine-related CD4 TCRs covered spike, predominating at 160-218 and 743-854. Donors in the cohort were predominantly white British and more often female, and clonal diversity was possibly underestimated. Vaccination with two AZD1222 doses was followed by a rise in Spike-specific TCR breadth and depth. Baseline seropositivity characterized only six AZD1222 recipients.

Regarding this clone: What it recognizes is unknown.

TCRdb keeps only in-frame clones here, not all; method: immunoSEQ multiplex PCR. The sample has 150,000 or so clones; 85% to 90% are singletons. This CDR3 has 14 residues. Deletions cut 0 bases from V and 9 bases from J, with 13 bases between. Germline lookup yields CDR1 SGDLS and CDR2 YYNGEE. The chain recombines TRBV9 with TRBJ1-5; D uncertain. Sequences were derived from peripheral blood, sampled on day 0 of MenACWY control vaccination. This clonotype was sampled from an adult in good health. The CDR3 DNA sequence: TGTGCCAGCAGCGTAGCTGTGAACCCAGGGCCCCAGCATTTT. Its protein is CASSVAVNPGPQHF.